The T cell receptor beta chain described here comes from a study of blood T cells in healthy people across ages. Study information: The template switching approach captured approximately one barcoded beta molecule for every two T cells. Study-level points and caveats: Expanded clonotype shifts may have been confounded, as the donors had an unknown CMV status.

The germline CDR1 and CDR2 sequences are GTSNPN and SVGIG (reference sequence). V gave up 4 bases and J gave up 2 bases, with 5 bases separating them. The CDR3 contains 11 residues. The draw of peripheral blood yielded ten milliliters from each donor. With respect to this clonotype: Its antigen is still unknown.

Primers used in a second PCR of about 7 to 12 cycles were a sample-barcoded 5' primer and a J-beta primer mix. Each TCR beta cDNA got a 12-nucleotide random molecular identifier. TCRdb independently ran MiXCR on the 5' RACE reads; one entry per CDR3 protein. The sample contains around 2 million distinct CDR3 sequences, approximately 40% of which appear only once. V is TRBV30 and J is TRBJ1-1; D is unresolved. This receptor was taken from a human donor in good health. Source material: blood. The CDR3 coding sequence is TGTGCCTGGAAGGCCAACACTGAAGCTTTCTTT. It yields the protein CAWKANTEAFF.